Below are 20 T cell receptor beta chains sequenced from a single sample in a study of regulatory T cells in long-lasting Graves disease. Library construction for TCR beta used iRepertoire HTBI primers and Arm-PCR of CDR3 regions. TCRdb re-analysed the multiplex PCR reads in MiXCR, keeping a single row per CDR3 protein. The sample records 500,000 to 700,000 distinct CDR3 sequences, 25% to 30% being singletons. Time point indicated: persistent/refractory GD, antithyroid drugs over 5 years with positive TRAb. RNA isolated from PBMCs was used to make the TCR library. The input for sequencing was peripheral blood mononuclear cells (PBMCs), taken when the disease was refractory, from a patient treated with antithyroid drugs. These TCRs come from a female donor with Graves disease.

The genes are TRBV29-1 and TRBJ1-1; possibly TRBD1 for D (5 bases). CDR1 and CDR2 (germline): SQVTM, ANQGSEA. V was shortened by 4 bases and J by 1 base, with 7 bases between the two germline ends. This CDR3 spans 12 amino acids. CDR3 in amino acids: CSVGDRNTEAFF. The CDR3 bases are TGCAGCGTTGGAGACAGGAACACTGAAGCTTTCTTT.

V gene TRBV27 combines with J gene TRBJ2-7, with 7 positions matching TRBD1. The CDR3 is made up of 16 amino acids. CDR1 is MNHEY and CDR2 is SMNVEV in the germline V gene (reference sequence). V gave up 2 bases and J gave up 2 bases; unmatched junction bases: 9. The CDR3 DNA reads TGTGCCAGCAGTTTAAGTGTAGGGGACAGACCCTACGAGCAGTACTTC. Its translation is CASSLSVGDRPYEQYF.

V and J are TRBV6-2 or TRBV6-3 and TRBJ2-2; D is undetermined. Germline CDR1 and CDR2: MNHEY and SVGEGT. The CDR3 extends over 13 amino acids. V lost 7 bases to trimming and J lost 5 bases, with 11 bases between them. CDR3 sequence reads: CASTKPGTGELFF. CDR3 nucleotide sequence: TGTGCCAGCACTAAACCTGGGACCGGGGAGCTGTTTTTT.

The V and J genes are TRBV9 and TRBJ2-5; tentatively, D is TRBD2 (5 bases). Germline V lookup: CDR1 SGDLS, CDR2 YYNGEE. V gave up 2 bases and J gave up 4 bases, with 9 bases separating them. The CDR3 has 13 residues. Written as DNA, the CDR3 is TGTGCCAGCAGCGTGGGAGTTATAGAGACCCAGTACTTC. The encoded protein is CASSVGVIETQYF.

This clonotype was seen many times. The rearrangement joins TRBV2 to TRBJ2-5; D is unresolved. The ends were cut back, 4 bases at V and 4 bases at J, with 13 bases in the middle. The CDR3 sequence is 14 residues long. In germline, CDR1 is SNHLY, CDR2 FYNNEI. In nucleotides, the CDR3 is TGTGCCAGCAGTGGTGAGAGATCTGGAGAGACCCAGTACTTC. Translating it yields CASSGERSGETQYF.

The CDR3 DNA follows: TGTGCCAGCACCCCTAGCGGGAGTGAGTACCAAGAGACCCAGTACTTC. It yields the protein CASTPSGSEYQETQYF. V gene TRBV28 combines with J gene TRBJ2-5; 10 nucleotides line up with TRBD2. Unmatched junction bases numbered 8, after V lost 7 bases and J lost 0 bases. This CDR3 spans 16 amino acids. Germline CDR1 reads MDHEN; CDR2 reads SYDVKM. The entire variable domain, with the rest obtained from reference TRBV28 and TRBJ2-5, is as follows: DVKVTQSSRYLVKRTGEKVFLECVQDMDHENMFWYRQDPGLGLRLIYFSYDVKMKEKGDIPEGYSVSREKKERFSLILESASTNQTSMYLCASTPSGSEYQETQYFGPGTRLLVL.

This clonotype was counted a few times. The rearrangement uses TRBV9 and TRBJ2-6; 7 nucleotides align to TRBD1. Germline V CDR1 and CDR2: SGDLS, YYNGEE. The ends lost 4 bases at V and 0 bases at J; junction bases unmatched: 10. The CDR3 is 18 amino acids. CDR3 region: CASSPRSQGHSGANVLTF. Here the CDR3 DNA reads TGTGCCAGCAGCCCCCGGTCACAGGGGCACTCTGGGGCCAACGTCCTGACTTTC.

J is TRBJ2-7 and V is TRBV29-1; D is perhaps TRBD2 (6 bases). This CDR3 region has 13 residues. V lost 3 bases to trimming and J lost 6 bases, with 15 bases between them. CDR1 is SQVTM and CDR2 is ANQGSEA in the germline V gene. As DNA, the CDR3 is TGCAGCGTTGAGGTAGCGCAGGGAGGCGAGCAGTACTTC. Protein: CSVEVAQGGEQYF.

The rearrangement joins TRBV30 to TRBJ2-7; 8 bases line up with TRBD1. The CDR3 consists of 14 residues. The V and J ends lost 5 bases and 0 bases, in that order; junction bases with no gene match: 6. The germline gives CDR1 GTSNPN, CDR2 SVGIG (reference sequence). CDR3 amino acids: CAWARDRLSYEQYF. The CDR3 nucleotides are TGTGCCTGGGCCAGGGACAGGCTCTCCTACGAGCAGTACTTC.

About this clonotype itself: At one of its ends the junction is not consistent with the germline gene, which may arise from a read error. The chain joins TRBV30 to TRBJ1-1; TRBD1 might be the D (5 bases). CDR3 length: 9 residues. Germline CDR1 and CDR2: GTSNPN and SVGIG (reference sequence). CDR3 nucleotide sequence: TGTGCCTGGGGGGGAGGGCCCCGCTTT. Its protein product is CAWGGGPRF.

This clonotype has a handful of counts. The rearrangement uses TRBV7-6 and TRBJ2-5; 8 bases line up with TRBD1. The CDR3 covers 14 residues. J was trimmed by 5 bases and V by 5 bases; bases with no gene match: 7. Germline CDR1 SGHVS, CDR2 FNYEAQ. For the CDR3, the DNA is TGTGCCAGCAGCCCCACTGGACAGGGCGAGACCCAGTACTTC. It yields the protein CASSPTGQGETQYF.

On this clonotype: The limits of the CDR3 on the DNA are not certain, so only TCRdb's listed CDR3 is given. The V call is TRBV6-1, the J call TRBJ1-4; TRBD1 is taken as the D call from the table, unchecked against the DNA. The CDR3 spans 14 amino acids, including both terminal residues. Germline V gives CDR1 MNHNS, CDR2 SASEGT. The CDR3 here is CASSTSGPNEKLFF.

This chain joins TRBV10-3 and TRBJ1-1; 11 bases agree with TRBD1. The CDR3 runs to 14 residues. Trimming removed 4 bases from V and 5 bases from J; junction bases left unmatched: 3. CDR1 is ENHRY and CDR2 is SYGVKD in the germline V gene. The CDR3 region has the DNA TGTGCCATCAGTGGGACAGGGGGCGGAACTGAAGCTTTCTTT. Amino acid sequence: CAISGTGGGTEAFF.

Here the CDR3 reads CASSLLGAGEKLFF. Here the CDR3 DNA reads TGTGCCAGCAGTTTATTGGGGGCAGGCGAAAAACTGTTTTTT. The V and J genes are TRBV12-3 or TRBV12-4 and TRBJ1-4; tentative D call: TRBD1 (6 bases). Deletions cut 2 bases from V and 8 bases from J, with 12 bases between. This CDR3 comprises 14 residues.

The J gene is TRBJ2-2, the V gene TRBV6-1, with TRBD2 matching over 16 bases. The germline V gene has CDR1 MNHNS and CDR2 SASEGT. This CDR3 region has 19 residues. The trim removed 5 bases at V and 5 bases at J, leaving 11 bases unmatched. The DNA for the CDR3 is TGTGCCAGCAGTACATTACCGGGACTAGCGGGAGGGAGGACCGGGGAGCTGTTTTTT. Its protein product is CASSTLPGLAGGRTGELFF.

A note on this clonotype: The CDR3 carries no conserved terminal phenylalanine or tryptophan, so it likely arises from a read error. CDR3 amino acids: CASSLDGYGYTS. The CDR3 DNA follows: TGTGCCAGCAGTTTAGATGGGTATGGCTACACCTCC. The rearrangement uses TRBV28 and TRBJ1-2; no definite D call. The V gene's germline CDR1 is MDHEN and CDR2 SYDVKM. Trimming shortened V by 2 bases and J by 5 bases, and 6 bases separated the two germline ends. The length of the CDR3 is 12 residues.

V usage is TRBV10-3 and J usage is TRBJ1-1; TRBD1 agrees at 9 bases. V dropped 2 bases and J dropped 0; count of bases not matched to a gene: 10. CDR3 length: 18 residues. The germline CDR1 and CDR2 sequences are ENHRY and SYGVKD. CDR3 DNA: TGTGCCATCAGTGAGAAAGGGGACAGGGCCAGCATGAACACTGAAGCTTTCTTT. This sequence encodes CAISEKGDRASMNTEAFF.

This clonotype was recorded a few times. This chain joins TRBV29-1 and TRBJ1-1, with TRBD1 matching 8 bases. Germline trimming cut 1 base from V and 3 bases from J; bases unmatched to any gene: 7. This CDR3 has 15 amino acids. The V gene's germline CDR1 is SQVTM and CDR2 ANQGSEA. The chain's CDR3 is CSVEGLPTGDTEAFF. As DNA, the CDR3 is TGCAGCGTTGAAGGCCTACCGACAGGGGACACTGAAGCTTTCTTT.

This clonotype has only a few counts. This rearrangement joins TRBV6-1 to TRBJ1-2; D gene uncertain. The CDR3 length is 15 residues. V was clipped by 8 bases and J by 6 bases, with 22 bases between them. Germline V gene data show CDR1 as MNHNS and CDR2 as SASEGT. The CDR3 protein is CASARSGSPLHGYTF. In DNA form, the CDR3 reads TGTGCCAGCGCCCGATCGGGGTCCCCTTTGCATGGCTACACCTTC.

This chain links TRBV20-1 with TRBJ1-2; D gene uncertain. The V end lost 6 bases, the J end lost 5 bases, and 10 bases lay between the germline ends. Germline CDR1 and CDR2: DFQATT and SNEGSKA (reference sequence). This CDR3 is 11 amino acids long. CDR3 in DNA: TGCAGTGCCGACGGACCATATGGCTACACCTTC. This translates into CSADGPYGYTF.